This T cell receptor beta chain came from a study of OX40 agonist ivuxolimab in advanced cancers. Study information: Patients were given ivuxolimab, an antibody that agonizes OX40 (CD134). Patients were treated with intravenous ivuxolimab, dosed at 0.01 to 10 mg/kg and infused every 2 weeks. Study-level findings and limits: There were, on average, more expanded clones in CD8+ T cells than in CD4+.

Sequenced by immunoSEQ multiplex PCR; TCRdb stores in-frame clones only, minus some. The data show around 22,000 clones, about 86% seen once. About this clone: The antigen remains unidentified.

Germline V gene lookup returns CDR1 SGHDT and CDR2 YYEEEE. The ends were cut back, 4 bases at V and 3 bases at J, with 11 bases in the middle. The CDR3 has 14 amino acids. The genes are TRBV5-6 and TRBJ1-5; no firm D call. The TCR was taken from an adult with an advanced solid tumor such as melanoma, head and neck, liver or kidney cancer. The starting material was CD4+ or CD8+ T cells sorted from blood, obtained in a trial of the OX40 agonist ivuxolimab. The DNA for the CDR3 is TGTGCCAGCAGCCTCGGGCCTTACAATCAGCCCCAGCATTTT. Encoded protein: CASSLGPYNQPQHF.